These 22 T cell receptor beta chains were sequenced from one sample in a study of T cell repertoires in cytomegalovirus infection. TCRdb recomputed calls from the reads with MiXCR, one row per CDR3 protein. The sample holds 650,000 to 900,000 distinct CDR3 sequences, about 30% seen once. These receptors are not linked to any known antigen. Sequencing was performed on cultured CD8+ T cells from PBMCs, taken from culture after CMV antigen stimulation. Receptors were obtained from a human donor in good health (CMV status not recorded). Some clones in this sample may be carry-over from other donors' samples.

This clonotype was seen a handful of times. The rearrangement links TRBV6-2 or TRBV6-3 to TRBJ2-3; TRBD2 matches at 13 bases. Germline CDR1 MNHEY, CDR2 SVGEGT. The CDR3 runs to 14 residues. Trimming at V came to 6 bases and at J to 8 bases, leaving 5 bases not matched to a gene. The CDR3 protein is CASRRLAGGTTQYF. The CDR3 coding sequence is TGTGCCAGCAGACGACTAGCGGGGGGAACTACGCAGTATTTT.

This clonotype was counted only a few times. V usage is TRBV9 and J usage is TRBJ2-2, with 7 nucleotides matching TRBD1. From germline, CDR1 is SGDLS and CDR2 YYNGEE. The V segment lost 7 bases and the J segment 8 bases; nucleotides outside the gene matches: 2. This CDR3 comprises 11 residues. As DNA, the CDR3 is TGTGCCAGCGGGGGACAGGGGGAGCTGTTTTTT. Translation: CASGGQGELFF. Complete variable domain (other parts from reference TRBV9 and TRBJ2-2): DSGVTQTPKHLITATGQRVTLRCSPRSGDLSVYWYQQSLDQGLQFLIQYYNGEERAKGNILERFSAQQFPDLHSELNLSSLELGDSALYFCASGGQGELFFGEGSRLTVL.

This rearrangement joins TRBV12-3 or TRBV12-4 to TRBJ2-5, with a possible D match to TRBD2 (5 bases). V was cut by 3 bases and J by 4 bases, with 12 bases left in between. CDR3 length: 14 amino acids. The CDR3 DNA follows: TGTGCCAGCAGTTTGCTAGCCTCCGGAGAGACCCAGTACTTC. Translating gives CASSLLASGETQYF.

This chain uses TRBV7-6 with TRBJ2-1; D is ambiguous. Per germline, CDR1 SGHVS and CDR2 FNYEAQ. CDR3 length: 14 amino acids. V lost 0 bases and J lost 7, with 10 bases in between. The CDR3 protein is CASSLAPLGNEQFF. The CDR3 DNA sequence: TGTGCCAGCAGCTTAGCCCCTCTTGGGAATGAGCAGTTCTTC.

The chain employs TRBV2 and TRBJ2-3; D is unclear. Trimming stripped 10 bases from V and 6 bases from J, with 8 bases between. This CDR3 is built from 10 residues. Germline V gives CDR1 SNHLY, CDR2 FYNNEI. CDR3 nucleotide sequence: TGTGCCACCGCCAGGGATACGCAGTATTTT. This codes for CATARDTQYF.

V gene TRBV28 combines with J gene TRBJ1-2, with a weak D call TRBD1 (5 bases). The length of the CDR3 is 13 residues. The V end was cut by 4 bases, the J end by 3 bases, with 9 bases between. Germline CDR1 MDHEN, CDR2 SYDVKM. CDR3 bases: TGTGCCAGCAGTTACTGGGACGACTATGGCTACACCTTC. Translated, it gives CASSYWDDYGYTF.

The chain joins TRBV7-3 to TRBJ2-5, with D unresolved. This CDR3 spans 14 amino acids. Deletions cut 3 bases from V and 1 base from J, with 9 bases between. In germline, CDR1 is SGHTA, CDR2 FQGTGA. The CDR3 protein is CASSFAPVQETQYF. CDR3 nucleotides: TGTGCCAGCAGCTTCGCGCCAGTCCAAGAGACCCAGTACTTC. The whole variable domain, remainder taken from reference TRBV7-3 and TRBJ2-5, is GAGVSQTPSNKVTEKGKYVELRCDPISGHTALYWYRQSLGQGPEFLIYFQGTGAADDSGLPNDRFFAVRPEGSVSTLKIQRTERGDSAVYLCASSFAPVQETQYFGPGTRLLVL.

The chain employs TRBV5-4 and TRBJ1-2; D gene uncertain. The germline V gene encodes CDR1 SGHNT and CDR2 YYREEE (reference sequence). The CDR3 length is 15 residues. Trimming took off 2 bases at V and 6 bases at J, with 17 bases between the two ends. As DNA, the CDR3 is TGTGCCAGCAGCTTAGCTGGGCGGATATATAATGGCTACACCTTC. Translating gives CASSLAGRIYNGYTF. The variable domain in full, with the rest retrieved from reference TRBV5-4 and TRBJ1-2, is ETGVTQSPTHLIKTRGQQVTLRCSSQSGHNTVSWYQQALGQGPQFIFQYYREEENGRGNFPPRFSGLQFPNYSSELNVNALELDDSALYLCASSLAGRIYNGYTFGSGTRLTVV.

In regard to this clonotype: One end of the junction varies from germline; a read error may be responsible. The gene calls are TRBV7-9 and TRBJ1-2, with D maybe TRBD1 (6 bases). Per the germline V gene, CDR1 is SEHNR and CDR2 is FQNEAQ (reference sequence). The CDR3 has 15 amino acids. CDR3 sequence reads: CVSSLSSDRFYGYTF. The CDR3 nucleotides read TGTGTCAGCAGCTTAAGTTCCGACAGGTTCTATGGCTACACCTTC.

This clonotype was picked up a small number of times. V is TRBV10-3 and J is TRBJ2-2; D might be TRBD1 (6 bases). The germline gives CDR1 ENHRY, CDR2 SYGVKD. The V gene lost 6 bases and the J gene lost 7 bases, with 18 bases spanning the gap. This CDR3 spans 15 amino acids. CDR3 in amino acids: CAISVSGALSGELFF. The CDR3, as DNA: TGTGCCATCAGCGTCTCAGGGGCTCTAAGCGGGGAGCTGTTTTTT.

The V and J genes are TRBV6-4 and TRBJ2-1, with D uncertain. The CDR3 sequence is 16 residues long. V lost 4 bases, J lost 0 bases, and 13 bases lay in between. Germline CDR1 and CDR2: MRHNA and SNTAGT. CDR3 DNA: TGTGCCAGCAGTGCTACCACTACGAACTCCTACAATGAGCAGTTCTTC. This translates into CASSATTTNSYNEQFF.

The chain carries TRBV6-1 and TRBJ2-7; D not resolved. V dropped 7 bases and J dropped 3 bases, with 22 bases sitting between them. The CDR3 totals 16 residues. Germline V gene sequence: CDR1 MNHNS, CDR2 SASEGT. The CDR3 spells CASINSDIGPRYEQYF. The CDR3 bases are TGTGCCAGCATCAACAGTGATATTGGACCCCGCTACGAGCAGTACTTC.

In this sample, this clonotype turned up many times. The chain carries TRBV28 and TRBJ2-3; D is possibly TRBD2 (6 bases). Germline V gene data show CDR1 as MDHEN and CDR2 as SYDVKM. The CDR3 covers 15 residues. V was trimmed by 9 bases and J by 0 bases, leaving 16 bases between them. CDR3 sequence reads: CASDAGTGSTDTQYF. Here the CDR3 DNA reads TGTGCCAGTGATGCCGGGACTGGTAGCACAGATACGCAGTATTTT.

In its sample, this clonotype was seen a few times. CDR3 coding DNA: TGTGCTAGTGGCCCAGACACTGAAGCTTTCTTT. Its protein product is CASGPDTEAFF. The rearrangement links TRBV12-5 to TRBJ1-1; D unclear. Germline values: CDR1 LGHNT, CDR2 FRNRAP. V lost 6 bases and J 3 bases, leaving 5 bases between the germline ends. The CDR3 runs to 11 residues.

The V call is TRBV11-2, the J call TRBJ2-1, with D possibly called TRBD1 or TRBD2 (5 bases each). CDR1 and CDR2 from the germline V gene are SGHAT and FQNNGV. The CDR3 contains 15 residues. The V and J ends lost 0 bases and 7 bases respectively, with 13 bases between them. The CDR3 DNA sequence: TGTGCCAGCAGCTTAGATGGGGGTTGGGAGAATGAGCAGTTCTTC. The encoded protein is CASSLDGGWENEQFF.

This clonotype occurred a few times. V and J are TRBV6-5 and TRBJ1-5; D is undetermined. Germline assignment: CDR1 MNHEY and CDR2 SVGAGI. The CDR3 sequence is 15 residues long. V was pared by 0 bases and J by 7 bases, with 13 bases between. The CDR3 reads CASSYSIDLQQPQHF. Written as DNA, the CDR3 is TGTGCCAGCAGTTACTCGATAGATCTTCAGCAGCCCCAGCATTTT.

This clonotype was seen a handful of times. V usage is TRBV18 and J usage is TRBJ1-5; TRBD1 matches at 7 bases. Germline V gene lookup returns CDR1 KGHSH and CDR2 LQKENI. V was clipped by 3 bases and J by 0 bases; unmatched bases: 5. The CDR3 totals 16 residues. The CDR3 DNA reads TGTGCCAGCTCACCGGGGACAGTCAATAGCAATCAGCCCCAGCATTTT. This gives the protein CASSPGTVNSNQPQHF.

CDR3 sequence: CSVRGDRGPGYTF. In DNA, the CDR3 is TGCAGCGTCCGAGGGGACAGGGGGCCTGGCTACACCTTC. The rearrangement uses TRBV29-1 and TRBJ1-2; 12 bases align to TRBD1. CDR1 is SQVTM, CDR2 ANQGSEA, per germline. V shed 6 bases and J 7 bases; nucleotides not matched to a gene: 6. This CDR3 comprises 13 residues.

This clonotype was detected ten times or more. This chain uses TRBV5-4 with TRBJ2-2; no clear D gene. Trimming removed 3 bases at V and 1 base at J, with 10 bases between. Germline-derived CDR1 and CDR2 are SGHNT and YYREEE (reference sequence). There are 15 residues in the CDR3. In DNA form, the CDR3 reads TGTGCCAGCAGCTGGATGATCGGGAACACCGGGGAGCTGTTTTTT. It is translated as CASSWMIGNTGELFF.

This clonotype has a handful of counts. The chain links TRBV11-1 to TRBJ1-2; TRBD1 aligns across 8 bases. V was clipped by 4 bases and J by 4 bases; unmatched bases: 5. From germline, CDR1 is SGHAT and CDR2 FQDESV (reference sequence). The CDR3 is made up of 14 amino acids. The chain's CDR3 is CASSSQGASYGYTF. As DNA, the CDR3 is TGTGCCAGCAGCTCGCAGGGGGCTTCCTATGGCTACACCTTC.

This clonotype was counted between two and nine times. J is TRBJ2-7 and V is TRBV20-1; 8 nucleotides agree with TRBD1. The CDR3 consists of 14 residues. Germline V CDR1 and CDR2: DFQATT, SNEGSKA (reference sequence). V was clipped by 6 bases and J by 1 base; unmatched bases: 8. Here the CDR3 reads CSASGQASSYEQYF. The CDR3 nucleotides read TGCAGTGCGTCGGGACAGGCGTCTTCCTACGAGCAGTACTTC.

The CDR3 reads CASSYKKVENTEAFF. DNA of the CDR3: TGTGCCAGCAGCTATAAGAAGGTGGAGAACACTGAAGCTTTCTTT. The rearrangement uses TRBV7-9 and TRBJ1-1; D not resolved. Trimming took off 4 bases at V and 1 base at J, with 13 bases between the two ends. Germline V gives CDR1 SEHNR, CDR2 FQNEAQ (reference sequence). The CDR3 runs 15 residues.